This TCR beta chain was recovered during a study of cytomegalovirus exposure and HLA in healthy donors. The V segment lost 4 bases and the J segment 2 bases; nucleotides outside the gene matches: 8. CDR1 is SGHRS, CDR2 YFSETQ, per germline. The CDR3 runs to 15 residues. The PCR ran on 60 Vbeta and 13 Jbeta primers. The method was immunoSEQ multiplex PCR; TCRdb's version includes in-frame clones alone and lacks a portion of them. Among over 150,000 clones listed, less than 85% were seen once. To note about this clone: The antigen is undetermined.

Broader study findings: In vitro, a few CMV-associated chains proved specific for CMV antigens. Researchers catalogued about 150 TCR beta chains as cytomegalovirus-associated.

This TCR was recovered from a man aged 30 to 39 in good health and CMV-seropositive. Material for sequencing was PBMCs. The chain links TRBV5-1 to TRBJ2-7, with 8 bases lining up with TRBD1. CDR3 coding DNA: TGCGCCAGCAGCCTTTGGACAGGGAGCACCTACGAGCAGTACTTC. It translates to CASSLWTGSTYEQYF.